Sequencing of this TCR beta chain was carried out in a study of CD8+ T cells in alopecia areata. Whole-study context: Severity in treated patients was scored by percentage of scalp area affected.

Reverse transcribed after extraction, RNA yielded cDNA as the sequencing template. The protocol was immunoSEQ multiplex PCR, while the TCRdb copy is restricted to in-frame clones and leaves out a portion. The sample consists of about 190,000 clones, roughly 60% of them appearing once. Treatment given: oral pan-JAK inhibitor, 5-10 mg twice daily. The study team obtained lesional scalp punch biopsies and peripheral blood from alopecia areata patients. This clone turned up a few times. Its cognate antigen is unknown. The study's findings and limits: Patients displayed less clarity in TCR sharing than mice, a finding possibly related to HLA.

CDR1 is SGHAT and CDR2 is FQNNGV in the germline V gene. The V and J ends lost 7 bases and 1 base respectively, with 10 bases between them. The CDR3 has 13 residues. The sample consisted of CD4+ T cells sorted from blood, taken at week 24, from a patient treated with tofacitinib. The chain is built from TRBV11-2 and TRBJ1-1; unclear D gene. The sequence was collected from a human donor with alopecia areata. In nucleotides, the CDR3 is TGTGCCAGCACCTATGGGAGGAACACTGAAGCTTTCTTT. It encodes CASTYGRNTEAFF.